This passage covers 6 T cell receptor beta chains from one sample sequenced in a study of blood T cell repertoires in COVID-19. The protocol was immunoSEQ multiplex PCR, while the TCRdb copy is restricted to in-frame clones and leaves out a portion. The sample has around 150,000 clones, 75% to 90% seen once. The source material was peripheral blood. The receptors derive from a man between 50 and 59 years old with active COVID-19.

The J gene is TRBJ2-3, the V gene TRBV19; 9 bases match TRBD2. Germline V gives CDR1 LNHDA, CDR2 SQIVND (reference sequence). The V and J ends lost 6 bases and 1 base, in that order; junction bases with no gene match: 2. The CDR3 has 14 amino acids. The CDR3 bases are TGTGCCAGTAGCAGCGGGGGGCGCACAGATACGCAGTATTTT. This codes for CASSSGGRTDTQYF.

The CDR3, as DNA: TGCAGCTGGGCCGCTGCCAGCGGGGAGCTGTTTTTT. This translates into CSWAAASGELFF. The chain combines TRBV29-1 with TRBJ2-2; no clear D. Trimming took 8 bases from V and 7 from J, leaving 14 bases between them. Germline V gene lookup returns CDR1 SQVTM and CDR2 ANQGSEA. This CDR3 contains 12 residues.

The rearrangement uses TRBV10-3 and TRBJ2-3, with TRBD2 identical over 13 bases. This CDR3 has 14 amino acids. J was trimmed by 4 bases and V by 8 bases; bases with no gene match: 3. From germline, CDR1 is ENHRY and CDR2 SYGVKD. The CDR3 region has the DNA TGTGCCATCGGACTAGCGGGGGCCTCAGATACGCAGTATTTT. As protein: CAIGLAGASDTQYF.

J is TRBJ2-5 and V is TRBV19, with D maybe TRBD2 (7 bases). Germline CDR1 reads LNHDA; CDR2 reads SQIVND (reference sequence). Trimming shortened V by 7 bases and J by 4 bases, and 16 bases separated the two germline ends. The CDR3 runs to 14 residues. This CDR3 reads CASKGEGWGETQYF. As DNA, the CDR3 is TGTGCCAGTAAGGGGGAGGGTTGGGGAGAGACCCAGTACTTC.

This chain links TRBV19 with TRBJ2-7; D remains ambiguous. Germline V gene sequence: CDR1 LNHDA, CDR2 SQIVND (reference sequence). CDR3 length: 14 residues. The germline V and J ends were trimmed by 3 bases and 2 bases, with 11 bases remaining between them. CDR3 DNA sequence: TGTGCCAGTAGTATCGAGTTACCTCCCTACGAGCAGTACTTC. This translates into CASSIELPPYEQYF. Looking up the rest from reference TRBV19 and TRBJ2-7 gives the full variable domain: DGGITQSPKYLFRKEGQNVTLSCEQNLNHDAMYWYRQDPGQGLRLIYYSQIVNDFQKGDIAEGYSVSREKKESFPLTVTSAQKNPTAFYLCASSIELPPYEQYFGPGTRLTVT.

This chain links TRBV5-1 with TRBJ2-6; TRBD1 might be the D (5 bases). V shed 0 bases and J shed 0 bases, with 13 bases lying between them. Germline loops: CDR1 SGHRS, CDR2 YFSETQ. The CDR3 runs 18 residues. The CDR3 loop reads CASSLDGRASSGANVLTF. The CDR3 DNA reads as TGCGCCAGCAGCTTGGACGGCAGGGCGAGCTCTGGGGCCAACGTCCTGACTTTC.